The source of this T cell receptor beta chain is a study of T cells in Graves' hyperthyroidism and ophthalmopathy. The CDR3 totals 14 residues. Between the trimmed V and J ends, which lost 0 bases and 4 bases, there was a span of 9 bases. From germline, CDR1 is LNHNV and CDR2 YYDKDF (reference sequence). This clonotype was seen a few times. Regions amplified from RNA transcripts were the TCR beta CDR3 regions. With the HTBI primer set, the TCR CDR3 went through a first round of RT-PCR. MiXCR, applied by TCRdb to the multiplex PCR reads, yields one record per CDR3 protein. The table lists a few hundred thousand distinct CDR3 sequences, 15% to 20% of them singletons, with 3% to 4% in the top ten. Exclusion of patients followed from uncontrolled infection, other autoimmune disease, pregnancy or lactation.

This chain links TRBV15 with TRBJ1-1, with D possibly matching TRBD1 (5 bases). This sequence was found in a woman aged 40 to 50 with Graves' ophthalmopathy. The sequenced material came from blood. The CDR3 spells CATSRDPGGTEAFF. CDR3 DNA: TGTGCCACCAGCAGAGATCCGGGGGGCACTGAAGCTTTCTTT.